There are a few counts of the clone carrying this T cell receptor beta chain. The data were obtained in a study of blood T cell repertoires in COVID-19. This CDR3 spans 13 amino acids. Generated by immunoSEQ multiplex PCR, the TCRdb table keeps only in-frame clones and is missing some. The sample includes approximately 76,000 clones, roughly four fifths of them seen just once. The clonotype comes from a woman aged 55-69 years with acute or convalescent COVID-19. Sequences were obtained from peripheral blood. The chain joins TRBV21-1 to TRBJ1-5. TRBV21-1 is shown as a pseudogene. CDR3 loop: CASRDYSNQPQHF. DNA of the CDR3: TGTGCCAGCAGAGACTATAGCAATCAGCCCCAGCATTTT.